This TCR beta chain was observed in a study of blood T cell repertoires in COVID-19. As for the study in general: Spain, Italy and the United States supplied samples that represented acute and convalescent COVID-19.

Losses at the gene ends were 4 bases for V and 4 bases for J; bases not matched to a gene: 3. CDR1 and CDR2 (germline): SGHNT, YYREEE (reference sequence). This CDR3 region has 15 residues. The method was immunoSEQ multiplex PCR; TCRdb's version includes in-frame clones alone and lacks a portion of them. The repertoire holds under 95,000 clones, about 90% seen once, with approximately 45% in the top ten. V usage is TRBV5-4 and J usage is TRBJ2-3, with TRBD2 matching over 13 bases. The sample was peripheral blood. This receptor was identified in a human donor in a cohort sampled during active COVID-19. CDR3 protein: CASSPTSGRSDTQYF. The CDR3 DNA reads TGTGCCAGCAGCCCGACTAGCGGGAGGTCAGATACGCAGTATTTT.